The TCR beta chain described here comes from a study of spatial heterogeneity in lung cancer. Overall study context: The study observed each unique TCR and UMI combination more than ten times on average in raw reads.

Germline V gene sequence: CDR1 SGHRS, CDR2 YFSETQ. This CDR3 region has 15 residues. Trimming took 4 bases from V and 2 from J; bases not matched to a gene: 2. Every TCR cDNA molecule carried a tag that served as a unique molecular identifier. TCRdb processed the 5' RACE reads anew with MiXCR; each CDR3 protein has one entry. The table records over 95,000 distinct CDR3 sequences, less than 14% of them present only once. Time point indicated: blood at routine non-recurrence follow-up after resection. No cell sorting; template was whole RNA from tumor, lung tissue or PBMC. The sample holds many counts of this clonotype.

The TCR sequence derives from a female donor with early-stage non-small cell lung cancer. J is TRBJ2-1 and V is TRBV5-1, with 11 bases that match TRBD2. The input for sequencing was PBMCs, taken at follow-up. CDR3 sequence reads: CASSPTSGAYNEQFF. CDR3 bases: TGCGCCAGCAGCCCGACTAGCGGGGCCTACAATGAGCAGTTCTTC.